Sequencing of this TCR beta chain was carried out in a study of shared clonotypes between healthy human individuals. CDR1 is SGHTA and CDR2 is FQGNSA in the germline V gene. V dropped 3 bases and J dropped 5 bases, with 7 bases sitting between them. The CDR3 spans 12 residues. The run depth of the assay was deep. The repertoire was sequenced with immunoSEQ multiplex PCR; TCRdb's copy has only in-frame clones and lacks some. Altogether roughly 700,000 clones are present, roughly 91% being singletons, with the ten largest covering 34%. Input material: memory CD8+ T cells from PBMCs. Noted subset: CD45RO+ cells pooled with CCR7-negative TemRA cells. The TCR sequence derives from a man aged 18 to 29 in good health. Some clones in this sample may be carry-over from other donors' samples. The chain is built from TRBV7-2 and TRBJ1-1; D is undetermined. CDR3 protein: CASSFMGTEAFF. In DNA, the CDR3 is TGTGCCAGCAGCTTCATGGGGACTGAAGCTTTCTTT.